This entry lists 5 T cell receptor beta chains sequenced from one sample in a study of T cell repertoires in cytomegalovirus infection. TCRdb used MiXCR to reprocess the reads, holding one entry per CDR3 protein. The sample shows around 340,000 distinct CDR3 sequences, 29% of them seen only once. These receptors are not linked to any known antigen. The sample here was cultured PBMCs, taken from culture after CMV antigen stimulation. These receptors all come from a human donor in good health (CMV status not recorded). Some clones in this sample may be carry-over from other donors' samples.

In its sample, this clonotype was seen a few times. V usage is TRBV15 and J usage is TRBJ1-5; unclear D gene. CDR3 length: 14 amino acids. The V end lost 4 bases, the J end lost 1 base, and 8 bases lay between the germline ends. From germline, CDR1 is LNHNV and CDR2 YYDKDF (reference sequence). In DNA, the CDR3 is TGTGCCACCAGCACCCGGGGAAGCAATCAGCCCCAGCATTTT. Amino acids: CATSTRGSNQPQHF.

This clonotype was picked up a small number of times. The chain carries TRBV4-2 and TRBJ1-2; 11 bases fit TRBD1. With 5 bases clipped from V and 6 bases from J, the junction kept 5 bases outside the gene matches. The CDR3 runs to 14 residues. Germline CDR1 is LGHNA and CDR2 is YNFKEQ. CDR3 coding DNA: TGTGCCAGCAGCGGCCGGGACAGGGGGAATGGCTACACCTTC. It is translated as CASSGRDRGNGYTF.

This clonotype was seen more than once but under ten times. The rearrangement uses TRBV7-2 and TRBJ2-1; D not resolved. CDR3 length: 12 residues. Germline V lookup: CDR1 SGHTA, CDR2 FQGNSA. Trimming took off 5 bases at V and 3 bases at J, with 5 bases between the two ends. Here the CDR3 reads CASSLRYNEQFF. CDR3 nucleotide sequence: TGTGCCAGCAGCCTCCGCTACAATGAGCAGTTCTTC.

The chain has TRBV25-1 and TRBJ2-1, with 7 bases fitting TRBD2. The V gene end was trimmed by 3 bases and the J gene end by 5 bases; junction bases not matched to a gene: 7. This CDR3 comprises 15 residues. From germline, CDR1 is MGHDK and CDR2 SYGVNS. In DNA form, the CDR3 reads TGTGCCAGCAGTGACGGACTAGTGCGGAACAATGAGCAGTTCTTC. Protein sequence: CASSDGLVRNNEQFF.

Only a few counts were recorded for this clonotype. V gene TRBV6-2 or TRBV6-3 combines with J gene TRBJ2-1; weak D call: TRBD2 (6 bases). V lost 2 bases and J 10 bases, leaving 9 bases between the germline ends. The germline V gene encodes CDR1 MNHEY and CDR2 SVGEGT. This CDR3 has 12 amino acids. For the CDR3, the DNA is TGTGCCAGCAGTTACGTTGGGAGGGAGCAGTTCTTC. It is translated as CASSYVGREQFF.